The next 29 T cell receptor delta chains were all read from a single sample in a study of gamma-delta T cells after stem cell transplantation. TCRdb reanalyzed the RT-PCR reads using CATT. The table lists 2,500 to 3,000 delta-chain clones, around 20% of them singletons, with 20% to 30% in the top ten. Sequences were obtained from gamma-delta T cells. All receptors come from a human donor. It is not recorded whose cells these are; they may come from a transplant donor.

Turning to this clone: A much larger clone lies one base from this, so it may be a read error. This sample includes further DNA sequences coding for the same CDR3. The V gene is TRDV2, the J gene TRDJ1, with a possible D match to TRDD3 (6 bases). The CDR3 contains 17 residues. CDR1 and CDR2 (germline): GEAIGNYY, EKD. The V gene lost 0 bases and the J gene lost 3 bases, with 19 bases spanning the gap. DNA for the CDR3: TGTGCCTGTGACACCGTTGGGGGTCCCCCATCCTCCGATAAACTCATCTTT. Its translation is CACDTVGGPPSSDKLIF.

A remark on this clone: Given a much more abundant clone one base away, this may be a read error. Other DNA sequences within the sample encode an identical CDR3. The CDR3 is CACDTVSVLGDSVFGSWDTRQMFF. The CDR3, as DNA: TGTGCCTGTGACACGGTGTCGGTACTGGGGGATTCGGTATTTGGCTCCTGGGACACCCGACAGATGTTTTTC. The rearrangement joins TRDV2 to TRDJ3; TRDD3 aligns across 10 bases. CDR1 and CDR2 (germline): GEAIGNYY, EKD. This CDR3 spans 24 amino acids. The ends lost 1 base at V and 0 bases at J; junction bases unmatched: 20.

By sample share, this clone is medium-sized. This rearrangement joins TRDV2 to TRDJ1; the match to TRDD3 covers 7 bases. With V trimmed by 3 bases and J by 8 bases, 11 bases remained unmatched. This CDR3 has 14 amino acids. Germline CDR1 reads GEAIGNYY; CDR2 reads EKD. The CDR3 nucleotides read TGTGCCTGTGACGTTCTGGGGGGCAGTTCCAAACTCATCTTT. Protein product: CACDVLGGSSKLIF.

A word on this clone: A read error likely explains why the TCRdb protein, taken from a much larger clone, differs from this DNA's translation at residue 13; the protein shown is translated from the DNA. V gene TRDV2 combines with J gene TRDJ1, with D tentatively TRDD3 (5 bases). The germline V gene has CDR1 GEAIGNYY and CDR2 EKD. CDR3 length: 16 residues. CDR3 residues: CACDLTGFSGTDNLIF. The CDR3 DNA reads TGTGCCTGTGACCTTACTGGATTCTCGGGCACCGATAATCTCATCTTT.

Sample share makes this clone medium-sized. CDR3 bases: TGTGCCTGTGACACCCTCCGAGGTGGGGGATACAGCGGGGCAGCACAACTCTTCTTT. Translating it yields CACDTLRGGGYSGAAQLFF. The V and J genes are TRDV2 and TRDJ2, with TRDD3 matching over 10 bases. The CDR3 contains 19 residues. From germline, CDR1 is GEAIGNYY and CDR2 EKD. V gave up 0 bases and J gave up 6 bases; unmatched junction bases: 15.

In regard to this clone: An end of the junction differs from the germline gene, which may be a read error. This chain connects TRDV2 to TRDJ1; 12 bases are shared with TRDD3. Germline V gene sequence: CDR1 GEAIGNYY, CDR2 EKD. CDR3 length equals 24 residues. The CDR3 reads CSCDTVGGGSGRTGGYNYTDKLIF. The CDR3 DNA reads TGTTCCTGTGACACCGTAGGGGGGGGCTCCGGCCGTACTGGGGGATACAATTACACCGATAAACTCATCTTT.

As concerns this clone: This may be a read error: a much more frequent sequence differs by one nucleotide. The V call is TRDV2, the J call TRDJ1; D assignment may be TRDD2 or TRDD3 (6 bases each). The CDR3 is 21 residues long. Germline CDR1 is GEAIGNYY and CDR2 is EKD. CDR3 sequence: CACVPIPSPGGPAAYTAKLIF. In DNA form, the CDR3 reads TGTGCCTGTGTCCCAATTCCTAGCCCGGGGGGACCGGCCGCGTACACCGCTAAACTCATCTTT.

This clone is labeled as medium-sized. The chain employs TRDV2 and TRDJ3, with 13 bases matching TRDD3. Germline loops: CDR1 GEAIGNYY, CDR2 EKD. The V and J ends lost 0 bases and 0 bases, in that order; junction bases with no gene match: 4. This CDR3 comprises 20 residues. For the CDR3, the DNA is TGTGCCTGTGACACCACTGGGGGATACGCCCTCTCCTGGGACACCCGACAGATGTTTTTC. As protein: CACDTTGGYALSWDTRQMFF.

This clone showed up just a few times. The CDR3 DNA reads TGTGCCTGTGACACCCACCTTCCTACAATCCGTGGGGACTACGATAAACTCATCTTT. Its translation: CACDTHLPTIRGDYDKLIF. This chain uses TRDV2 with TRDJ1; the match to TRDD2 covers 9 bases. This CDR3 comprises 19 residues. V was pared by 0 bases and J by 4 bases, with 17 bases of the junction left unmatched. Germline V CDR1 and CDR2: GEAIGNYY, EKD.

A word on this clone: TCRdb assigns this DNA the protein of a much larger clone, which departs from its translation at residue 6; this likely reflects a read error, and the protein shown comes from translating the DNA. This chain joins TRDV2 and TRDJ1; 11 bases are a match to TRDD3. This CDR3 region has 17 residues. The germline V gene has CDR1 GEAIGNYY and CDR2 EKD. With 0 bases clipped from V and 5 bases from J, the junction kept 10 bases outside the gene matches. The CDR3 loop is CACDTSEAGGYRDKLIF. CDR3 nucleotides: TGTGCCTGTGACACCAGCGAGGCTGGGGGATACCGTGATAAACTCATCTTT.

About this clone itself: Just one base apart from a much larger clone, this may be a read error. At the DNA level, this CDR3 is encoded by other sequences in the same sample as well. This sequence joins TRDV2 and TRDJ3, with TRDD3 matching over 9 bases. In germline, CDR1 is GEAIGNYY, CDR2 EKD. The CDR3 consists of 22 residues. The CDR3 bases are TGTGCCTGTGACACCCTGGGGGATCGGCGCGCGAGGAGCTCCTGGGACACCCGCCAGATGTTTTTC. Translation gives CACDTLGDRRARSSWDTRQMFF.

Points on this clone: A far larger clone lies a single base away; this is likely a read error. Other DNA sequences in this sample translate to the same CDR3. The J gene is TRDJ1, the V gene TRDV2; 7 nucleotides agree with TRDD3. Germline CDR1 GEAIGNYY, CDR2 EKD. This CDR3 contains 19 residues. Here the CDR3 DNA reads TGTGCTTGTGACGATGTCGGGACTGGGGACGAGCGTCGGACCGATAAACTCATCTTT. Encoded protein: CACDDVGTGDERRTDKLIF.

Judged by abundance, this clone is medium-sized. The rearrangement uses TRDV2 and TRDJ1; a weak D match, TRDD3 (6 bases). V shed 3 bases and J shed 0 bases, with 13 bases lying between them. Germline CDR1 GEAIGNYY, CDR2 EKD. This CDR3 region has 15 residues. The CDR3 bases are TGTGCCTGTGACTCCGTTGGGGGGAACACCGATAAACTCATCTTT. Residues: CACDSVGGNTDKLIF.

As concerns this clone: One end of the junction is discordant with germline, which a read error may explain. This chain uses TRDV2 with TRDJ3; 9 bases are shared with TRDD3. The CDR3 totals 18 residues. In germline, CDR1 is GEAIGNYY, CDR2 EKD. The CDR3 DNA is TGTGCCTGTGACAGTTTGACGGGGGATACCTGGGACACCAGACAGATGTTTTTC. Translating gives CACDSLTGDTWDTRQMFF.

By sample fraction, this clone is medium-sized. The V gene is TRDV2, the J gene TRDJ1, with 11 bases aligning to TRDD3. With V trimmed by 2 bases and J by 5 bases, 6 bases remained unmatched. Germline V gene lookup returns CDR1 GEAIGNYY and CDR2 EKD. This CDR3 region has 15 residues. In DNA, the CDR3 is TGTGCCTGTGACAGCTGGGGGATACCCCTAGATAAACTCATCTTT. Translating gives CACDSWGIPLDKLIF.

Relative to its sample, this clone is medium-sized. Other DNA sequences in the sample encode the same CDR3. The chain combines TRDV2 with TRDJ1; 7 nucleotides align to TRDD3. Looked up from germline, CDR1 is GEAIGNYY and CDR2 is EKD. The V segment lost 0 bases and the J segment 3 bases; nucleotides outside the gene matches: 12. The CDR3 totals 17 residues. This CDR3 is CACDTVKGYGYADKLIF. The CDR3, as DNA: TGTGCCTGTGACACCGTTAAGGGCTACGGATACGCCGATAAACTCATCTTT.

This clone was seen only a few times. This likely stems from a read error, as it lies one base from a far larger clone. The V and J genes are TRDV2 and TRDJ1; 7 bases align to TRDD3. This CDR3 region has 17 residues. From germline, CDR1 is GEAIGNYY and CDR2 EKD. CDR3 sequence: CACDTLGGRIKGDKFIF. The CDR3 DNA reads as TGTGCCTGTGACACCCTGGGGGGCCGGATTAAGGGCGATAAATTCATCTTT.

Remarks on this clone: This may be a read error, as it is one base from a much larger clone. Other DNA sequences in the sample encode the same CDR3. This sequence joins TRDV2 and TRDJ1; TRDD3 aligns across 12 bases. Losses at the gene ends were 3 bases for V and 4 bases for J; bases not matched to a gene: 5. Germline V gene data show CDR1 as GEAIGNYY and CDR2 as EKD. This CDR3 is built from 15 residues. CDR3 coding DNA: TGTGCCTGTGACGCACTGGGGGATACAGACGATAAACTCATCTTT. Protein: CACDALGDTDDKLIF.

With regard to this clone: Given a much more abundant clone one base away, this may be a read error. V usage is TRDV2 and J usage is TRDJ1; 9 nucleotides line up with TRDD3. Germline assignment: CDR1 GEAIGNYY and CDR2 EKD. The CDR3 runs 24 residues. The V and J ends lost 0 bases and 0 bases, in that order; junction bases with no gene match: 28. The CDR3 sequence: CACDTLKSNGGSGGSLLDTDKLIF. In DNA, the CDR3 is TGTGCCTGTGACACCTTGAAGAGTAATGGCGGGTCTGGGGGATCTTTGTTGGACACCGATAAACTCATCTTT.

This clone is labeled as medium-sized. The chain uses TRDV2 and TRDJ3; 8 nucleotides align to TRDD3. V trimming: 0 bases; J trimming: 1 base; junction bases outside the gene matches: 7. In germline, CDR1 is GEAIGNYY, CDR2 EKD. There are 19 residues in the CDR3. The CDR3 is CACDTLRGIGSWDTRQMFF. The CDR3 DNA reads TGTGCCTGTGACACCCTCCGGGGGATAGGGTCCTGGGACACCCGACAGATGTTTTTC.

This clone was counted only a few times. The mismatch at residue 5 between this DNA's translation and the TCRdb protein of a much larger clone likely reflects a read error; the protein shown is translated from the DNA. CDR3: CACDVLGIGADKLIF. The DNA of the CDR3 is TGTGCCTGTGACGTACTGGGGATTGGGGCCGATAAACTCATCTTT. The chain combines TRDV2 with TRDJ1; 7 nucleotides align to TRDD3. Trimming took 3 bases from V and 3 from J; bases not matched to a gene: 9. The CDR3 runs 15 residues. Germline V gene lookup returns CDR1 GEAIGNYY and CDR2 EKD.

On this clone: The protein given by TCRdb reflects a much larger clone and differs at residue 3 from this DNA's translation, likely from a read error; the protein shown is the DNA's translation. CDR3 in amino acids: CAWDTLVGDAGADKLIF. The CDR3 coding sequence is TGTGCCTGGGACACCTTAGTGGGGGATGCGGGGGCCGATAAACTCATCTTT. The chain employs TRDV2 and TRDJ1, with 8 bases aligning to TRDD3. The CDR3 covers 17 residues. Germline lookup yields CDR1 GEAIGNYY and CDR2 EKD.

As regards this clone: A read error likely explains why the TCRdb protein, taken from a much larger clone, differs from this DNA's translation at residue 3; the protein shown is translated from the DNA. The rearrangement links TRDV2 to TRDJ1, with 8 bases matching TRDD3. The CDR3 sequence is 17 residues long. Germline V gene data show CDR1 as GEAIGNYY and CDR2 as EKD. The CDR3 nucleotides are TGTGCCCGTGACACCATTCTTGGGGATACAGCCACCGATAAACTCATCTTT. It yields the protein CARDTILGDTATDKLIF.

A remark on this clone: A much larger clone lies a single base off, so this may be a read error. This chain uses TRDV2 with TRDJ1; TRDD3 matches at 12 bases. Per the germline V gene, CDR1 is GEAIGNYY and CDR2 is EKD. The junction had 17 bases not matched to a gene; V was cut back by 1 base and J by 0 bases. This CDR3 spans 21 amino acids. CDR3: CACDTLVLGDTSDGDTDKLIF. Here the CDR3 DNA reads TGTGCCTGTGACACACTTGTACTGGGGGATACCAGTGATGGGGACACCGATAAACTCATCTTT.

With respect to this clone: Other DNA sequences in the sample encode the same CDR3. This chain links TRDV2 with TRDJ1; 10 bases agree with TRDD3. With 0 bases clipped from V and 4 bases from J, the junction kept 10 bases outside the gene matches. The CDR3 runs to 17 residues. The germline V gene encodes CDR1 GEAIGNYY and CDR2 EKD. The CDR3 DNA reads as TGTGCCTGTGACACCCTGGGGGATAAGAATCCAGTCGATAAACTCATCTTT. It codes for CACDTLGDKNPVDKLIF.

Note on this clone: TCRdb assigns this DNA the protein of a much larger clone, which departs from its translation at residue 14; this likely reflects a read error, and the protein shown comes from translating the DNA. The chain joins TRDV2 to TRDJ1; 9 nucleotides agree with TRDD3. This CDR3 spans 17 amino acids. Germline V gene lookup returns CDR1 GEAIGNYY and CDR2 EKD. The CDR3 protein is CACDVLGEGRGTDTLIF. As DNA, the CDR3 is TGTGCCTGCGACGTACTGGGGGAAGGGAGAGGTACCGATACACTCATCTTT.

This clone was observed a few times. This specimen includes other DNA sequences encoding the same CDR3. The rearrangement links TRDV2 to TRDJ1; 13 nucleotides line up with TRDD3. The CDR3 length is 19 residues. The germline V gene encodes CDR1 GEAIGNYY and CDR2 EKD. After removal of 0 bases from V and 0 bases from J, the junction contained 9 bases not matched to a gene. The CDR3 here is CACDTVRLGDTQYTDKLIF. Here the CDR3 DNA reads TGTGCCTGTGACACCGTGAGACTGGGGGATACGCAGTACACCGATAAACTCATCTTT.

Note on this clone: TCRdb lists the protein of a much larger clone for this DNA, which differs at residue 6, so this is likely a read error; the protein given here is translated from the DNA itself. The chain joins TRDV2 to TRDJ1, with a tentative D call TRDD3 (6 bases). Trimming pared 0 bases from V and 4 bases from J, leaving 20 bases between. Per the germline V gene, CDR1 is GEAIGNYY and CDR2 is EKD. This CDR3 has 17 amino acids. The CDR3: CACDTVGGRIKGDKLIF. The CDR3 DNA sequence: TGTGCCTGTGACACCGTGGGGGGCCGGATTAAGGGCGATAAACTCATCTTT.

This clone appeared a few times. A far more abundant clone sits one base away, making this likely a read error. Other DNA sequences in this sample translate to the same CDR3. The V call is TRDV2, the J call TRDJ3; 8 bases are a match to TRDD3. Looked up from germline, CDR1 is GEAIGNYY and CDR2 is EKD. With 1 base clipped from V and 2 bases from J, the junction kept 12 bases outside the gene matches. The CDR3 loop spans 20 amino acids. This CDR3 is CACDTPGVSGDTWDTRQMFF. The CDR3 DNA sequence: TGTGCCTGTGACACGCCAGGGGTCTCGGGGGATACCTGGGACACCCGACAGATGTTTTTC.